The sequence of this T cell receptor (beta chain) was determined in a study of cytomegalovirus exposure and HLA in healthy donors (TCRdb year 2017). Notes on the research overall: In an earlier analysis of approximately 500 of the donors, 250 to 350 Gb of sequence data and 100 million or so unique TCR beta sequences from 150 million to 200 million T cells were reported. An early release covering roughly 600 HLA-typed donors comprised about 300 gigabases of sequencing data and around 80 million unique TCR sequences. Of the roughly 390 genotyped donors, approximately 83% fell in the genetic ancestry cluster associated with self-reported Caucasian donors. The aim of the study was to test whether cataloging public T cell receptors could identify signatures of past pathogen exposure. Using immunosequencing, the study profiled T cell repertoires from about 610 subjects and related those repertoires to cytomegalovirus serostatus. Along with the roughly 610-subject first cohort, a separate validation cohort of about 110 different subjects was used. To predict cytomegalovirus infection status, the study combined high-throughput TCR immunosequencing, statistical association of individual TCRs with disease status, and machine learning. A later analysis re-examined previously published TCR beta repertoires from roughly 720 donors and added high-resolution HLA genotyping to investigate patterns of TCR occurrence. In the later analysis, no new phenotypic data were used to find candidate immune exposures; instead, reliance was placed on TCR beta sequences and their occurrence across donors. In an earlier analysis of 587 of the donors, high-throughput TCR beta sequencing was used to judge whether each TCR beta V gene segment behaved as functional or pseudogenic. Donor age, sex, ethnicity and CMV serostatus were collected together with the repertoire data. A later genetic analysis took genome-wide SNP genotypes for about three fifths of the roughly 700 donors and used that subset as a discovery cohort. All discovery cohort repertoires had been generated on a single sequencing platform. HLA typing covered class I and class II loci at four-digit resolution. Typing coverage varied by locus: roughly 620-640 donors for A, B, C, DRB1 and DQB1; more than 500 for DQA1; around 570 for DPA1; fewer than 480 for DPB1. Several DR-DQ haplotypes were treated as single units for association and clustering because of strong linkage in the cohort. Across around 400 genotyped donors of the cohort, an average of roughly 230,000 unique TCR beta nucleotide sequences per donor were sequenced, and approximately 17% of those sequences were non-productive. General conclusions and limits of the study: For the cohort, immune exposure information was limited to CMV serostatus. Linkage disequilibrium might explain the correlated functional status among segregating V segments, but an unknown experimental factor could not be excluded. In a later analysis, the rate of TCR association differed among HLA loci, with DRB1 alleles having the most associated TCRs and HLA-C alleles having the fewest. The authors suggested that the approach could potentially be generalized to other disease states and immunological phenotypes. In a later analysis, HLA-associated TCR beta chains were found to be more clonally expanded and to have lower generation probabilities than equally common non-associated chains. A cluster of highly shared sequence variants was judged likely to be a technical artifact of the sequencing pipeline. V-gene and J-gene trimming of TCR beta chains was associated with a missense DCLRE1C variant in a later genetic analysis, and the association was replicated in an independent cohort. Because HLA typing was unavailable for some donors at each locus, only the typed subset was used in association tests. A few of the identified cytomegalovirus-associated TCR beta chains were confirmed in vitro to be specific for cytomegalovirus antigens. The cohort was sequenced for TCR beta chains only, and without alpha or paired-chain data the features that could be detected were limited. The classifier was reported to diagnose cytomegalovirus status with high specificity and sensitivity in both the original cohort and the validation cohort. A further reported finding was that TCR beta sequences accurately predicted the HLA-A and HLA-B alleles for most subjects in the first cohort. In the study, approximately 160 TCR beta chains were listed as associated with cytomegalovirus. A later analysis found that most CMV-associated TCR beta chains appeared HLA-restricted, with HLA associations seemingly driven largely by CMV exposure. About 17 rarely observed V segments, including chromosome 9 orphons, were excluded from the earlier analysis of about 600 of the donors because counts were too low. Across donors, most TCR sequences were observed very rarely, whereas some public TCRs were present in many individuals. Roughly uniform sequencing depth across donors was assumed in presence/absence analyses, although this assumption may not hold. In an earlier analysis of some 500 of the donors, most TCR beta V segments were observed in productive rearrangements about 90% or about 30% of the time, broadly matching IMGT annotations. In a later genetic analysis, fewer N-insertions in productive TCRs were reported among donors in an Asian-associated ancestry cluster than the roughly 640-donor mean. Several of the top co-occurrence clusters appeared to be linked to parvovirus B19, influenza, CMV and Epstein-Barr virus, according to a later analysis. Strong co-occurrence of HLA alleles, especially DR and DQ, made assigning TCR associations to individual alleles difficult. A later analysis associated 15,000 to 20,000 TCR beta sequences with specific HLA alleles at a false discovery rate of 0.05.

The cohort comprised under 700 healthy bone marrow donors. Cohort members were all nominally healthy when sampled, although unrecorded immune exposures were likely present. The donor was CMV seropositive and belonged to the group of around 300 seropositive cohort members. A peripheral blood sample was collected from each donor, and TCR beta sequencing was performed on peripheral blood mononuclear cells. Genomic DNA extraction from the blood cell samples was performed with the Qiagen DNeasy Blood Extraction Kit. For this clone: Its antigen has not been determined. It has no much larger one-base neighbor in the sample; base qualities were not kept.

The library was prepared using the immunoSEQ multiplex PCR assay. For the multiplex PCR, a mixture combining 60 forward primers for TCR Vbeta segments and 13 reverse primers for TCR Jbeta segments was used. The CDR3 region of rearranged TCR beta genes was amplified from genomic DNA with a multiplex PCR assay. The amplified TCR beta libraries were sequenced on the Illumina HiSeq System as 87-base-pair reads. On the authors' methods: A later analysis counted around 72 million unique TCR beta chains across the 666 repertoires, and 9.5 million to 11 million of these chains were shared by at least two donors. Raw reads were error-corrected and collapsed into unique sequences by a nearest-neighbor algorithm in which closely related sequences were merged to remove PCR and sequencing errors. V, D and J gene segments were assigned by aligning CDR3 sequences to IMGT reference sequences. For a sequence to be retained, at least a six-nucleotide match to both a V gene segment and a J gene segment was required. Rearrangements were classified as productive when the CDR3 lacked stop codons and remained in frame with V and J, and all other rearrangements were classified as non-productive. Following IMGT convention, CDR3 was defined as the stretch from the second conserved V-encoded cysteine up to the conserved J-encoded phenylalanine. Sequences without an unambiguous match to a single V gene segment were excluded from the earlier analysis of a few hundred of the donors. In an earlier analysis of several hundred of the donors, a V segment was called functional when productive rearrangements were above 56.7%, and segregating when the standard deviation between donors exceeded 5%. A statistical classification framework was built to diagnose cytomegalovirus status from the catalog of TCR beta chain sequences. In a later analysis, V and J genes were assigned by comparing TCR nucleotide sequences against IMGT/GENE-DB human TR gene sequences. Using the TCRdist pipeline, a later analysis assigned CDR3 sequences along with most-parsimonious VDJ recombination scenarios. In a later analysis, each TCR beta chain was defined by its CDR3 amino acid sequence together with its V-gene family, and reads lacking a unique V-gene family were excluded. To address suspected cross-contamination and a sequencing artifact, a later analysis removed roughly 580 highly shared, low-generation-probability nucleotide sequences. In a later analysis, a clonal expansion index for each public chain was calculated from normalized within-repertoire ranks of inferred template counts. Generation probabilities in a later analysis came from a VDJ recombination model fitted to out-of-frame rearrangements, and those results were checked against IGoR. A later analysis scored TCR-TCR, TCR-HLA and TCR-CMV co-occurrence with hypergeometric tests, applying a repertoire-size bias correction to TCR pairs. False discovery rates were estimated in a later analysis by permuting HLA or CMV assignments 20 times. A later analysis grouped co-occurring TCRs with DBSCAN, adding TCRdist sequence similarity when clustering within HLA-allele-positive subsets. For co-occurrence clustering, repertoires with fewer than 30,000 or more than 120,000 public chains were excluded, along with a handful of repertoires with anomalous nucleotide sharing. TCRdb holds this immuneACCESS table with in-frame rearrangements only. Some clones are missing; in checked studies, unresolved V genes explain under half, and the rest has no known cause. D and trimming come from the DNA, and the V and J calls and clone size come from that table. The sample profile shows around 150,000 clones; 82% of them were found once. The ten largest account for about 0.89% of the sample.

This TCR derives from a girl aged 2 to 9 in good health and CMV-seropositive. The sample consisted of PBMCs.

The CDR3 region reads CASSVEAADEQFF. At the DNA level, the sequence is TGTGCCAGCAGCGTAGAAGCGGCGGATGAGCAGTTCTTC. The chain couples TRBV9 to TRBJ2-1, and the D gene may be TRBD2, 5 bases matching. Cut back by 0 bases and 8 bases, the V and J ends lie 9 bases apart. Per the germline V gene, SGDLS is the CDR1 and YYNGEE is the CDR2. Counted from cysteine to phenylalanine, this CDR3 has 13 amino acids. CDR3 DNA is the only sequence kept; it has 39 bases, read in frame from the first base.